One and the same sample provided the 22 T cell receptor beta chains below, sequenced in a study of Graves' ophthalmopathy and Graves' hyperthyroidism. As the template, RNA transcripts were used to amplify TCR beta CDR3 regions. An initial RT-PCR round employing HTBI primers preceded a second-round multiplex PCR. Via MiXCR, TCRdb re-called the multiplex PCR reads, giving one row per CDR3 protein. This sample has around 670,000 distinct CDR3 sequences, with roughly two fifths found just once. The sample was peripheral blood. Receptors originate from an adult man with Graves' ophthalmopathy.

This chain links TRBV20-1 with TRBJ2-7, with 8 bases aligning to TRBD2. The CDR3 length is 15 residues. CDR1 and CDR2 from the germline V gene are DFQATT and SNEGSKA (reference sequence). V lost 1 base and J lost 6; bases outside the gene matches: 11. CDR3 sequence (DNA): TGCAGTGCTAGAGCGAGTACAGGACTAGCAACCGAGCAGTACTTC. Protein: CSARASTGLATEQYF.

This clonotype was detected many times. The chain has TRBV29-1 and TRBJ2-7; tentatively, D is TRBD2 (7 bases). CDR1 and CDR2 from the germline V gene are SQVTM and ANQGSEA. Deletions cut 0 bases from V and 6 bases from J, with 15 bases between. The CDR3 covers 14 residues. The CDR3, as DNA: TGCAGCGTTGAAGATCTGGAGGGGGGGCGCGAGCAGTACTTC. Its translation is CSVEDLEGGREQYF.

The genes are TRBV7-9 and TRBJ2-5; unclear D gene. V was shortened by 1 base and J by 2 bases, with 20 bases between the two germline ends. Per the germline V gene, CDR1 is SEHNR and CDR2 is FQNEAQ (reference sequence). The CDR3 runs 18 residues. CDR3 bases: TGTGCCAGCAGCTTAGAAGGGCGCTTTCTTGTCGGGCAAGAGACCCAGTACTTC. Its protein product is CASSLEGRFLVGQETQYF.

This clonotype came up a few times. The V gene is TRBV20-1, the J gene TRBJ2-5; 11 nucleotides align to TRBD1. The germline CDR1 and CDR2 sequences are DFQATT and SNEGSKA (reference sequence). CDR3 length: 13 residues. V dropped 5 bases and J dropped 3; count of bases not matched to a gene: 2. The CDR3: CSAWTGGEETQYF. The CDR3 DNA reads TGCAGTGCTTGGACAGGGGGCGAAGAGACCCAGTACTTC.

The chain joins TRBV15 to TRBJ2-3, with D hard to call. CDR1 and CDR2 (germline): LNHNV, YYDKDF (reference sequence). The CDR3 is made up of 16 amino acids. With 1 base removed from V and 0 bases from J, the gap between germline ends came to 11 bases. CDR3 nucleotides: TGTGCCACCAGCAGAGTTAGGGCCTATAGCACAGATACGCAGTATTTT. Its translation: CATSRVRAYSTDTQYF.

This clonotype was observed many times. The V and J genes are TRBV25-1 and TRBJ1-4; a possible D gene is TRBD1 (5 bases). V lost 3 bases and J 0 bases, leaving 11 bases between the germline ends. The CDR3 has 16 amino acids. Germline V CDR1 and CDR2: MGHDK, SYGVNS. In DNA form, the CDR3 reads TGTGCCAGCAGTGATCGACAGACTACAACTAATGAAAAACTGTTTTTT. Translation: CASSDRQTTTNEKLFF.

This clonotype was counted ten times or more. CDR3 amino acids: CATSDLMGSDNQETQYF. CDR3 bases: TGTGCCACCAGTGATTTGATGGGGTCAGACAACCAAGAGACCCAGTACTTC. This rearrangement joins TRBV24-1 to TRBJ2-5; D uncertain. The CDR3 has 17 amino acids. Trimming removed 0 bases at V and 0 bases at J, with 13 bases between. Germline V gene sequence: CDR1 KGHDR, CDR2 SFDVKD.

This clonotype was observed a handful of times. The chain is built from TRBV12-3 or TRBV12-4 and TRBJ1-5, with TRBD1 as a possible D gene (5 bases). The germline V and J ends were trimmed by 3 bases and 6 bases, with 15 bases remaining between them. The CDR3 is 15 amino acids. CDR3 bases: TGTGCCAGCAGTTTTATAGGACAAGGTGCTCAGCCCCAGCATTTT. It is translated as CASSFIGQGAQPQHF.

This chain uses TRBV6-2 or TRBV6-3 with TRBJ2-7; possibly TRBD1 for D (6 bases). With 8 bases removed from V and 6 bases from J, the gap between germline ends came to 32 bases. This CDR3 is built from 18 residues. Germline assignment: CDR1 MNHEY and CDR2 SVGEGT. CDR3 nucleotides: TGTGCCAGCCTCAAAAAAAAAACGTGGCTAGCCATGGACAGCGAGCAGTACTTC. Translated: CASLKKKTWLAMDSEQYF.

This clonotype was counted a single time. The chain combines TRBV2 with TRBJ1-4; perhaps TRBD1 as D (6 bases). Germline CDR1 and CDR2: SNHLY and FYNNEI. V lost 8 bases and J 5 bases, leaving 9 bases between the germline ends. The CDR3 sequence is 12 residues long. The CDR3 DNA sequence: TGTGCCAGCCGGGACACCAATGAAAAACTGTTTTTT. Translation gives CASRDTNEKLFF.

The chain employs TRBV16 and TRBJ1-3; 9 nucleotides line up with TRBD1. V lost 3 bases, J lost 3 bases, and 12 bases stayed unmatched. This CDR3 is built from 18 residues. CDR1 and CDR2 from the germline V gene are KGHSY and FQNENV. CDR3 amino acids: CASSHPPGQGDSGNTIYF. As DNA, the CDR3 is TGTGCCAGCAGCCACCCTCCGGGACAGGGAGACAGTGGAAACACCATATATTTT.

This clonotype showed up just a few times. The rearrangement uses TRBV20-1 and TRBJ1-2; D is possibly TRBD1 (5 bases). The CDR3 length is 14 residues. Trimming left V 0 bases short and J 3 bases short, with 11 bases between. CDR1 is DFQATT and CDR2 is SNEGSKA in the germline V gene (reference sequence). The CDR3 sequence is CSARDGRGHYGYTF. The CDR3 DNA reads TGCAGTGCTAGAGATGGGAGGGGACACTATGGCTACACCTTC.

The V and J genes are TRBV14 and TRBJ1-2; D unclear. V shed 1 base and J shed 8 bases, with 14 bases lying between them. Germline V CDR1 and CDR2: SGHDN, FVKESK. CDR3 length: 14 amino acids. As DNA, the CDR3 is TGTGCCAGCAGCCAAGGGGATAGGGTAGGAGGCTACACCTTC. Translation gives CASSQGDRVGGYTF.

This chain joins TRBV29-1 and TRBJ2-3; D not resolved. The V end lost 5 bases, the J end lost 10 bases, and 10 bases lay between the germline ends. This CDR3 comprises 10 residues. Germline lookup yields CDR1 SQVTM and CDR2 ANQGSEA. Here the CDR3 DNA reads TGCAGCGTTCAGGATAAGTCGCAGTATTTT. It is translated as CSVQDKSQYF.

This clonotype came up many times. CDR3 sequence reads: CASSLSSANYGYTF. The CDR3 DNA reads TGTGCCAGCAGCTTATCATCAGCTAACTATGGCTACACCTTC. The genes are TRBV11-2 and TRBJ1-2, with D unresolved. Germline V gene data show CDR1 as SGHAT and CDR2 as FQNNGV. The V gene lost 2 bases and the J gene lost 0 bases, with 7 bases spanning the gap. The CDR3 sequence is 14 residues long.

This clonotype came up a few times. V and J are TRBV15 and TRBJ1-5, with D possibly matching TRBD1 (6 bases). The CDR3 extends over 16 amino acids. Trimming stripped 5 bases from V and 1 base from J, with 15 bases between. Per the germline V gene, CDR1 is LNHNV and CDR2 is YYDKDF (reference sequence). This chain's CDR3 is CATSGTLGGSNQPQHF. For the CDR3, the DNA is TGTGCCACCAGCGGAACTCTAGGGGGGAGCAATCAGCCCCAGCATTTT.

The V and J genes are TRBV29-1 and TRBJ1-1; D is unresolved. CDR3 length equals 12 residues. The germline CDR1 and CDR2 sequences are SQVTM and ANQGSEA. Trimming removed 7 bases from V and 1 base from J, with 10 bases in between. CDR3 sequence: CSARTENTEAFF. CDR3 nucleotides: TGCAGCGCCAGGACGGAGAACACTGAAGCTTTCTTT.

Points on this clonotype: This may be a read error: a much more frequent sequence differs by one nucleotide. The V gene is TRBV6-2 or TRBV6-3, the J gene TRBJ2-6, with a possible D match to TRBD1 (6 bases). Germline CDR1 MNHEY, CDR2 SVGEGT. The CDR3 spans 16 residues. CDR3 DNA: TGTGCCATCAGTTACGCCAGGGGCTCTGGGGCCAACGTCCTGACTTTC. It is translated as CAISYARGSGANVLTF.

This chain connects TRBV25-1 to TRBJ1-6; D not certain. The length of the CDR3 is 16 residues. The ends were cut back, 3 bases at V and 5 bases at J, with 14 bases in the middle. Germline V lookup: CDR1 MGHDK, CDR2 SYGVNS. DNA of the CDR3: TGTGCCAGCAGTGATAGTGCCGGGGAGGATAATTCACCCCTCCACTTT. Amino acids: CASSDSAGEDNSPLHF.

J is TRBJ2-7 and V is TRBV5-5; perhaps TRBD2 as D (6 bases). Trimming left V 4 bases short and J 0 bases short, with 11 bases between. CDR3 size: 14 residues. Germline CDR1 is SGHKS and CDR2 is YYEKEE (reference sequence). The CDR3 region has the DNA TGTGCCAGCAGCCCGGGGGTGGGCTCCTACGAGCAGTACTTC. Translating gives CASSPGVGSYEQYF.

J is TRBJ1-2 and V is TRBV7-9; TRBD1 matches at 7 bases. This CDR3 comprises 13 residues. CDR1 is SEHNR, CDR2 FQNEAQ, per germline (reference sequence). Trimming took 6 bases from V and 7 from J; bases not matched to a gene: 8. The CDR3 DNA reads TGTGCCAGCAGGGGACAGCGGGCGGGTGGCTACACCTTC. The encoded protein is CASRGQRAGGYTF.

With regard to this clonotype: A much larger clone lies one base from this, so it may be a read error. The chain joins TRBV15 to TRBJ2-7; D possibly corresponds to TRBD2 (5 bases). The CDR3 length is 15 residues. The germline CDR1 and CDR2 sequences are LNHNV and YYDKDF (reference sequence). The DNA for the CDR3 is TGTGCCACCAGCAGAGAGGGCCCGGGGTCCTACGGGCAGTACTTC. Translated, it gives CATSREGPGSYGQYF.